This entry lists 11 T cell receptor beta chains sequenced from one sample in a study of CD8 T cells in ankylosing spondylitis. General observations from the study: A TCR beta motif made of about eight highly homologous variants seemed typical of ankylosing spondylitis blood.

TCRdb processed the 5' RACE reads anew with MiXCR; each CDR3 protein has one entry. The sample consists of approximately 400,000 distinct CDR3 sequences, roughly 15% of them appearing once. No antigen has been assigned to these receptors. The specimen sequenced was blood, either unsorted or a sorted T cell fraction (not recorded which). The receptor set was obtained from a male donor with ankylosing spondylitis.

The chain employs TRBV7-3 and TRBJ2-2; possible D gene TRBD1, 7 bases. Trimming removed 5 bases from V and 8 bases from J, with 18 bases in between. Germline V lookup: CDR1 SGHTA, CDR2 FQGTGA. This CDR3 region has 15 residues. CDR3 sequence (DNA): TGTGCCAGCAGCGTCCAGGGCAGGGGGGATGGGGAGCTGTTTTTT. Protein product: CASSVQGRGDGELFF.

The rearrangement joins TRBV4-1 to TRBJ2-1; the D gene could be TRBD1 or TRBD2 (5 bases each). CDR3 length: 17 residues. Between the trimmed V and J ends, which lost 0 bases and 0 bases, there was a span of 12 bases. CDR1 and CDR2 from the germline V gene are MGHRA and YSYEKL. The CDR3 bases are TGCGCCAGCAGCCAAGAGGGGGTCCCCCGCTCCTACAATGAGCAGTTCTTC. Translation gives CASSQEGVPRSYNEQFF.

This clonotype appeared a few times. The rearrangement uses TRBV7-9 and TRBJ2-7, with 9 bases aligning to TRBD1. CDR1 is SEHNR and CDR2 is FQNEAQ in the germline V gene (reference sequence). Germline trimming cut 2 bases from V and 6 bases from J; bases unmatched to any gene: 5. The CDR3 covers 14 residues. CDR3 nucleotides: TGTGCCAGCAGCTTATGGGGGACAGGGCCCGAGCAGTACTTC. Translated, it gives CASSLWGTGPEQYF.

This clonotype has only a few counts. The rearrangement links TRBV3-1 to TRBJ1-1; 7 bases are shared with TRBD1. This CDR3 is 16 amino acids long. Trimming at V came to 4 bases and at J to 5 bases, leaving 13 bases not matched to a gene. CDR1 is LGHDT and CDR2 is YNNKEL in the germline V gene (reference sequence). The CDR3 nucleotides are TGTGCCAGCAGCCCCCAATCTTCTCAGGGGGGAACTGAAGCTTTCTTT. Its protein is CASSPQSSQGGTEAFF. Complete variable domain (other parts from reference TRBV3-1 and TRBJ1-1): DTAVSQTPKYLVTQMGNDKSIKCEQNLGHDTMYWYKQDSKKFLKIMFSYNNKELIINETVPNRFSPKSPDKAHLNLHINSLELGDSAVYFCASSPQSSQGGTEAFFGQGTRLTVV.

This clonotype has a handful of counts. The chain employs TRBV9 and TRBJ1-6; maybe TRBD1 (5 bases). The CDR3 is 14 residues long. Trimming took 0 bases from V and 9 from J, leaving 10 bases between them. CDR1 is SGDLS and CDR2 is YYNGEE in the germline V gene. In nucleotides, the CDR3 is TGTGCCAGCAGCGTAGGAGGGGCGGGTTCACCCCTCCACTTT. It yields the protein CASSVGGAGSPLHF. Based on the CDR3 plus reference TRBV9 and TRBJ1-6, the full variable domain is DSGVTQTPKHLITATGQRVTLRCSPRSGDLSVYWYQQSLDQGLQFLIQYYNGEERAKGNILERFSAQQFPDLHSELNLSSLELGDSALYFCASSVGGAGSPLHFGNGTRLTVT.

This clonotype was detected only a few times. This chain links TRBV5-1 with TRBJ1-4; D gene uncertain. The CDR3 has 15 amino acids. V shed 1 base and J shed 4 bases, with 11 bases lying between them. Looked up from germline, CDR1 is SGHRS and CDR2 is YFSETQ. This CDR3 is CASSLSRGDNEKLFF. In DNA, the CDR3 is TGCGCCAGCAGCTTGTCCCGAGGAGATAATGAAAAACTGTTTTTT.

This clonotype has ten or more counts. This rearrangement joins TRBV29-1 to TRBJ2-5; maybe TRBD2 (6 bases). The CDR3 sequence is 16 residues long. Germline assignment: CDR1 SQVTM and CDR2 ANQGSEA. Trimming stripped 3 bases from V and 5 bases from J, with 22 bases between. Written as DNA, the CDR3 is TGCAGCGTTGACATTCCCGGGACTCCGGGAACGGAGACCCAGTACTTC. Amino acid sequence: CSVDIPGTPGTETQYF.

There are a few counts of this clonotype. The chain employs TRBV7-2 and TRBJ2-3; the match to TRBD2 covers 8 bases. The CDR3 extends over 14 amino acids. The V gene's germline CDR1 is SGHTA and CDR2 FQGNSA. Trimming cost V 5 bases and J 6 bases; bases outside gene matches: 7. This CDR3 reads CASSPPGGADTQYF. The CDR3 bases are TGTGCCAGCAGCCCTCCCGGGGGGGCGGATACGCAGTATTTT.

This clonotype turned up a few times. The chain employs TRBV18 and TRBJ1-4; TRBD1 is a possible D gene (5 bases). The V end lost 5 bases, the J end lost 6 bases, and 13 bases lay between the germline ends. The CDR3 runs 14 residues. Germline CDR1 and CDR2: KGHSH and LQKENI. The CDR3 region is CASSITGTDEKLFF. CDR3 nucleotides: TGTGCCAGCTCAATCACCGGGACTGATGAAAAACTGTTTTTT.

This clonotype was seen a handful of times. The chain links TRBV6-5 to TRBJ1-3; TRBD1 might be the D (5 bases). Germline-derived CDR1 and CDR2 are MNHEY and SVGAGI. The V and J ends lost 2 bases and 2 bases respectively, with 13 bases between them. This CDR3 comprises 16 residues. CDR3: CASSYSRTGPGNTIYF. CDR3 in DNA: TGTGCCAGCAGTTACAGCCGCACGGGGCCTGGAAACACCATATATTTT.

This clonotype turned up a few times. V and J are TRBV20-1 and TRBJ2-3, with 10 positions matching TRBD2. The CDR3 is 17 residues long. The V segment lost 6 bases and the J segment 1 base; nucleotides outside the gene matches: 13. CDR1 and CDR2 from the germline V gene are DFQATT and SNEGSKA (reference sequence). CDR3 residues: CSAPIRRLAGGTDTQYF. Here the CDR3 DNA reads TGCAGTGCGCCTATCCGACGTCTAGCGGGAGGCACAGATACGCAGTATTTT.